The T cell receptor (beta chain) under discussion was sequenced for a study of blood T cell repertoires in COVID-19. Study context: Donors in the United States, Italy and Spain gave samples during acute or convalescent COVID-19. Sources were T cells, B-cell-depleted T cells, or PBMCs; the material itself was cDNA or gDNA.

V gave up 5 bases and J gave up 3 bases, with 17 bases separating them. CDR3 length: 15 residues. CDR1 is MNHEY and CDR2 is SVGAGI in the germline V gene. As processed by the authors: Amplified reference gene primers provided the basis for estimating nucleated cell counts. Repertoires were generated with immunoSEQ multiplex PCR, while TCRdb's copy carries only in-frame clones and drops some. V, J and clone size were drawn from that table, and D and trimming were deduced from the DNA. The sample consists of approximately 82,000 clones, roughly four fifths of them appearing once. The sequenced material came from peripheral blood. This sequence was found in a middle-aged man with active or convalescent COVID-19. This chain links TRBV6-5 with TRBJ2-7, with D maybe TRBD2 (6 bases). The CDR3 sequence is CASSRSSTGDYEQYV. The CDR3 DNA is TGTGCCAGCAGTCGTTCTAGTACGGGGGACTACGAGCAGTACGTC.